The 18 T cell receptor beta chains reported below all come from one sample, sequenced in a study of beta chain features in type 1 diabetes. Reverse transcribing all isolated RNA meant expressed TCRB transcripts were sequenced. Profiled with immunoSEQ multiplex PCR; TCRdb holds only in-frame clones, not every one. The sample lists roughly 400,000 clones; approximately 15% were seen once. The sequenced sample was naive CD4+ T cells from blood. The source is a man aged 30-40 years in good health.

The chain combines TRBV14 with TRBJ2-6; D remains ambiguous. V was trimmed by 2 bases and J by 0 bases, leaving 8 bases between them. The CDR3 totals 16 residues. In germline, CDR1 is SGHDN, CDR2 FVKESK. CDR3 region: CASSQIWFSGANVLTF. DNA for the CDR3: TGTGCCAGCAGCCAAATCTGGTTCTCTGGGGCCAACGTCCTGACTTTC.

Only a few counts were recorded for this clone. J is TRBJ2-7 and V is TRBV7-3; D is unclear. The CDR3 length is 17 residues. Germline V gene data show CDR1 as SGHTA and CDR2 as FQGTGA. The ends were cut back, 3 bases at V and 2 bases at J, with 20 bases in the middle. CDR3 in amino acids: CASSLGNVARLTYEQYV. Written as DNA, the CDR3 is TGTGCCAGCAGCTTGGGGAATGTGGCGCGCCTGACCTACGAGCAGTACGTC.

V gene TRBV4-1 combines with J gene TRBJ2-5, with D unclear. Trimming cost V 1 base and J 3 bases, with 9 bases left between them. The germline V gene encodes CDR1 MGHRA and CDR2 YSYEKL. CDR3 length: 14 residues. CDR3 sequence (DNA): TGCGCCAGCAGCCAAGCACCAGGAGAAGAGACCCAGTACTTC. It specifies CASSQAPGEETQYF.

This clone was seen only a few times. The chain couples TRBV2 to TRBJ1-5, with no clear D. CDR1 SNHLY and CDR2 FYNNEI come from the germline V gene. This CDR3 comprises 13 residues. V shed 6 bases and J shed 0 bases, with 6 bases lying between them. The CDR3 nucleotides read TGTGCCAGCAGACCAATTAGCAATCAGCCCCAGCATTTT. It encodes CASRPISNQPQHF.

CDR3 DNA sequence: TGTGCCAGCAGTCGCTACAGGGATAGCAATCAGCCCCAGCATTTT. This gives the protein CASSRYRDSNQPQHF. The chain is built from TRBV28 and TRBJ1-5; D is possibly TRBD1 (6 bases). This CDR3 region has 15 residues. Germline values: CDR1 MDHEN, CDR2 SYDVKM. Trimming pared 5 bases from V and 0 bases from J, leaving 11 bases between.

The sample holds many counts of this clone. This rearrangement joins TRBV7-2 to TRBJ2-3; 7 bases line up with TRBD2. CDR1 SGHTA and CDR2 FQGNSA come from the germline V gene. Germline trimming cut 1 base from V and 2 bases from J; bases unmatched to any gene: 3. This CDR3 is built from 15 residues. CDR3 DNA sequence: TGTGCCAGCAGCTTAGTTCGGGGGGACACAGATACGCAGTATTTT. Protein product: CASSLVRGDTDTQYF. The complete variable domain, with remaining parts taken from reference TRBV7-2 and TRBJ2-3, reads GAGVSQSPSNKVTEKGKDVELRCDPISGHTALYWYRQSLGQGLEFLIYFQGNSAPDKSGLPSDRFSAERTGGSVSTLTIQRTQQEDSAVYLCASSLVRGDTDTQYFGPGTRLTVL.

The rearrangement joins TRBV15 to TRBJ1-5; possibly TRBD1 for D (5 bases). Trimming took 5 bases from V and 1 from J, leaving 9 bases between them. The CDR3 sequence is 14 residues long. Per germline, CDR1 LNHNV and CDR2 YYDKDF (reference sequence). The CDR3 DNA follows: TGTGCCACCAGCCCGAGGGGCAGCAATCAGCCCCAGCATTTT. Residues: CATSPRGSNQPQHF.

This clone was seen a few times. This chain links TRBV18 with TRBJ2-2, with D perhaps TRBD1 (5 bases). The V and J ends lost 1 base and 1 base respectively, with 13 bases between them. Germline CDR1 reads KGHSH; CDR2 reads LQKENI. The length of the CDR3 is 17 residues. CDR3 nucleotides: TGTGCCAGCTCACCACGGGGCCTGGCCGGGAACACCGGGGAGCTGTTTTTT. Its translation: CASSPRGLAGNTGELFF.

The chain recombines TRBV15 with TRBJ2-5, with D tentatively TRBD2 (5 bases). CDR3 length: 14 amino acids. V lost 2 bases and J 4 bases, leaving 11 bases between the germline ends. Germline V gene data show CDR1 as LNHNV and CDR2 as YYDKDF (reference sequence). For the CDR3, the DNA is TGTGCCACCAGCAGACAACGGGAAGGAGAGACCCAGTACTTC. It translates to CATSRQREGETQYF. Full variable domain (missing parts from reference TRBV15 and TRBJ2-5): DAMVIQNPRYQVTQFGKPVTLSCSQTLNHNVMYWYQQKSSQAPKLLFHYYDKDFNNEADTPDNFQSRRPNTSFCFLDIRSPGLGDTAMYLCATSRQREGETQYFGPGTRLLVL.

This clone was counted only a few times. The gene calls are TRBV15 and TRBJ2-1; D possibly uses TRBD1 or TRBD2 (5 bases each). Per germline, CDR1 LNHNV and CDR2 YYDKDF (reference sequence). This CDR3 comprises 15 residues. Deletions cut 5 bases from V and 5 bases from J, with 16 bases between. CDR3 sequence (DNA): TGTGCCACCAGCGGGTCCCTGAGGGGTAACAATGAGCAGTTCTTC. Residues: CATSGSLRGNNEQFF.

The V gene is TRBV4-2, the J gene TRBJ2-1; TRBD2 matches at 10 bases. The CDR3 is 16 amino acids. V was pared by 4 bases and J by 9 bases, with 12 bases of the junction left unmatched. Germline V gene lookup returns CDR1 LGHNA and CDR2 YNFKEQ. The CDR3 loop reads CASSPASGSKGVEQFF. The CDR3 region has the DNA TGTGCCAGCAGCCCTGCTAGCGGGAGCAAAGGGGTTGAGCAGTTCTTC.

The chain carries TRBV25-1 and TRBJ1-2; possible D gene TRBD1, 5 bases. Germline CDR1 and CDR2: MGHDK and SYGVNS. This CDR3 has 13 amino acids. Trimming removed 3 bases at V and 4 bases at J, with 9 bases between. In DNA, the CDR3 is TGTGCCAGCAGTGACAGGGTTGGCTATGGCTACACCTTC. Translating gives CASSDRVGYGYTF.

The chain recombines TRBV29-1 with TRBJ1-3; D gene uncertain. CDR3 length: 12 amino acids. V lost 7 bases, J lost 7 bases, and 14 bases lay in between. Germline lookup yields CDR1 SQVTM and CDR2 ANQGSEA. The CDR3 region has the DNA TGCAGCGCCCAATCATCCGGGAACACCATATATTTT. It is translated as CSAQSSGNTIYF.

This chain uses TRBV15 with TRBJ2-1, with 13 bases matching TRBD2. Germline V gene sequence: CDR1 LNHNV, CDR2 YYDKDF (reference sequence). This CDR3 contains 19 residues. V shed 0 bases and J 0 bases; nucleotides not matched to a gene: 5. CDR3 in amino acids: CATSREGTSGVSSYNEQFF. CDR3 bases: TGTGCCACCAGCAGAGAAGGGACTAGCGGGGTGAGCTCCTACAATGAGCAGTTCTTC.

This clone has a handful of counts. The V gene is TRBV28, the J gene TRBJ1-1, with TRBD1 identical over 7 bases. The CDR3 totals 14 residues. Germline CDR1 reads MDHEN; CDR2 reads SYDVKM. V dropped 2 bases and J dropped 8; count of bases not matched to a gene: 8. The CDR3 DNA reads TGTGCCAGCAGTTTAGTAACTTGGACAGGAGAAGCTTTCTTT. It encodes CASSLVTWTGEAFF.

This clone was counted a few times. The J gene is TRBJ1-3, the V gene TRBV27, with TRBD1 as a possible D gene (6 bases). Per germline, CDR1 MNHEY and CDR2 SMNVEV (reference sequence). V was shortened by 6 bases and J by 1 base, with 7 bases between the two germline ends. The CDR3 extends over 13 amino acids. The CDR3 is CASSDRSGNTIYF. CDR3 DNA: TGTGCCAGCAGCGACAGGTCTGGAAACACCATATATTTT.

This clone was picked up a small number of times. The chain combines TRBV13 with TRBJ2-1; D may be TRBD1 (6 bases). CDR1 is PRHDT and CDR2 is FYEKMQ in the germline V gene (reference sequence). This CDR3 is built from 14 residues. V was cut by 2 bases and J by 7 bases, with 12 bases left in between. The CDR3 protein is CASSLPYRANEQFF. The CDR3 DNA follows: TGTGCCAGCAGCTTACCCTACAGGGCAAATGAGCAGTTCTTC.

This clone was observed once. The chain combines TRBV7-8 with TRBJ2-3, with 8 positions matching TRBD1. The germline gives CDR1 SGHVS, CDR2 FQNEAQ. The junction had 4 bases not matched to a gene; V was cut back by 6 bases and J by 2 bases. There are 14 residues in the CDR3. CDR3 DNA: TGTGCCAGCAGACCGGACAGGGACACAGATACGCAGTATTTT. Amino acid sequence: CASRPDRDTDTQYF.